The rows below give T cell receptor beta chains drawn from one sample of a study of blood T cell repertoires in COVID-19. The method was immunoSEQ multiplex PCR; TCRdb's version includes in-frame clones alone and lacks a portion of them. The repertoire holds 330,000 or so clones, with approximately 88% as singletons. The specimen sequenced was peripheral blood. All receptors come from a man under 40 with COVID-19, enrolled during active disease. Both conserved end residues are part of each CDR3. Each record gives: D gene, clone size, J gene, V gene, CDR3 protein, CDR3 DNA. The D gene is left open where the match is weak. Only part of the rows carry a size: once, few, many, or a class if the clone is expanded.

- - TRBJ1-3 TRBV5-1 CASSPGGSGNTIYF TGCGCCAGCAGCCCGGGAGGCTCTGGAAACACCATATATTTT
- - TRBJ2-6 TRBV5-4 CASSAHTGTRGSGANVLTF TGTGCCAGCAGCGCGCATACCGGGACAAGAGGCTCTGGGGCCAACGTCCTGACTTTC
TRBD2 - TRBJ2-1 TRBV7-9 CASSFEEREYREQFF TGTGCCAGCAGCTTCGAGGAGCGGGAGTATAGGGAGCAGTTCTTC
TRBD1 - TRBJ2-7 TRBV6-5 CASKPGQGLGEQYF TGTGCCAGCAAACCGGGACAGGGGCTGGGTGAGCAGTACTTC
TRBD2 - TRBJ2-7 TRBV3-1/TRBV3-2 CASSQKLAGGHEQYF TGTGCCAGCAGCCAAAAGCTAGCGGGGGGACACGAGCAGTACTTC
- - TRBJ2-7 TRBV11-3 CASSLAPGLREQYF TGTGCCAGCAGCTTAGCGCCGGGACTTCGGGAGCAGTACTTC
- once TRBJ2-7 TRBV11-1 CASSWSESSYEQYF TGTGCCAGCAGCTGGAGCGAAAGCTCCTACGAGCAGTACTTC
TRBD1 - TRBJ1-2 TRBV4-3 CASSQGDSYGYTF TGCGCCAGCAGCCAAGGGGACAGCTATGGCTACACCTTC
- - TRBJ1-1 TRBV6-5 CASSYSYSTEAFF TGTGCCAGCAGTTACTCCTATTCGACTGAAGCTTTCTTT
- - TRBJ2-2 TRBV3-1/TRBV3-2 CASSQGRVGRTGELFF TGTGCCAGCAGCCAAGGGAGAGTAGGCCGGACCGGGGAGCTGTTTTTT
- - TRBJ1-1 TRBV7-2 CASSLIRRTEAFF TGTGCCAGCAGCTTAATAAGGAGGACTGAAGCTTTCTTT
- - TRBJ1-1 TRBV19 CASSRHGQREIRNTEAFF TGTGCCAGTAGTAGACATGGACAGCGGGAGATAAGGAACACTGAAGCTTTCTTT
TRBD1 - TRBJ2-3 TRBV7-2 CASSSRQGGSTDTQYF TGTGCCAGCAGCTCCAGACAGGGGGGAAGCACAGATACGCAGTATTTT
- - TRBJ2-6 TRBV11-1 CASSRPGFSGANVLTF TGTGCCAGCAGCCGTCCGGGGTTCTCTGGGGCCAACGTCCTGACTTTC
- - TRBJ1-2 TRBV21-1 CASSSPHIAYGYTF TGTGCCAGCAGCTCCCCGCACATTGCCTATGGCTACACCTTC
TRBD1 - TRBJ2-7 TRBV29-1 CSVGQGAGEQYF TGCAGCGTTGGGCAGGGGGCAGGCGAGCAGTACTTC
- - TRBJ1-2 TRBV27 CASSLSLWARNNYGYTF TGTGCCAGCAGTTTATCCTTGTGGGCGCGAAATAACTATGGCTACACCTTC
- - TRBJ1-1 TRBV7-9 CASSAGDTENTEAFF TGTGCCAGCAGCGCTGGGGACACCGAGAACACTGAAGCTTTCTTT
- - TRBJ1-1 TRBV3-1/TRBV3-2 CASSPHYRHTTGMNTEAFF TGTGCCAGCAGCCCACATTACCGACACACCACGGGGATGAACACTGAAGCTTTCTTT
TRBD2 - TRBJ2-7 TRBV11-2 CASSAGLAAYEQYF TGTGCCAGCAGCGCGGGACTAGCGGCCTACGAGCAGTACTTC
TRBD1 - TRBJ1-5 TRBV4-1 CASSQDPHAGGYRGNQPQHF TGCGCCAGCAGCCAAGATCCCCATGCAGGGGGCTACAGAGGCAATCAGCCCCAGCATTTT
- - TRBJ1-3 TRBV19 CASARRGFSGNTIYF TGTGCCAGCGCCCGCAGGGGATTCTCTGGAAACACCATATATTTT
- few TRBJ1-5 TRBV18 CASSPPYQDQPQHF TGTGCCAGCTCACCACCCTATCAAGATCAGCCCCAGCATTTT
- - TRBJ1-1 TRBV5-5 CASSLTSAEAFF TGTGCCAGCAGCTTAACTAGTGCTGAAGCTTTCTTT
TRBD2 - TRBJ2-7 TRBV14 CASSQFQRERYEQYF TGTGCCAGCAGCCAATTCCAGCGGGAGAGGTACGAGCAGTACTTC
- - TRBJ2-1 TRBV12-3/TRBV12-4 CAITEAYEQFF TGTGCCATCACGGAGGCATATGAGCAGTTCTTC
TRBD1 - TRBJ2-5 TRBV7-3 CASSRTGGETQYF TGTGCCAGCAGCCGGACAGGGGGGGAGACCCAGTACTTC
TRBD2 - TRBJ2-2 TRBV7-2 CASSLAVSGRGIGELFF TGTGCCAGCAGCTTAGCGGTTAGCGGGAGAGGGATCGGGGAGCTGTTTTTT
TRBD2 once TRBJ2-4 TRBV7-2 CASSFSSGLAKNIQYF TGTGCCAGCAGCTTTTCTAGCGGGCTAGCCAAAAACATTCAGTACTTC
- - TRBJ2-7 TRBV2 CASSQGPGDSYEQYF TGTGCCAGCAGCCAAGGGCCAGGGGACTCCTACGAGCAGTACTTC
- - TRBJ2-5 TRBV5-1 CASSLETAQETQYF TGCGCCAGCAGCTTGGAGACTGCTCAAGAGACCCAGTACTTC
- - TRBJ2-5 TRBV19 CASSMAGAETQYF TGTGCCAGTAGTATGGCAGGGGCAGAGACCCAGTACTTC
- - TRBJ1-6 TRBV5-4 CASSFRAGKGGSPLHF TGTGCCAGCAGCTTTCGGGCAGGGAAAGGTGGTTCACCCCTCCACTTT
TRBD1 - TRBJ1-6 TRBV6-5 CASSPGQVLNSPLHF TGTGCCAGCAGTCCCGGACAGGTACTAAATTCACCCCTCCACTTT
- - TRBJ2-1 TRBV13 CASSSDHGGLGLGNEQFF TGTGCCAGCAGCAGTGACCATGGCGGGCTTGGTTTGGGAAATGAGCAGTTCTTC
TRBD1 - TRBJ2-5 TRBV28 CASSLYWDRGPLETQYF TGTGCCAGCAGTTTATATTGGGACAGGGGTCCTTTAGAGACCCAGTACTTC
TRBD1 - TRBJ2-2 TRBV19 CASSIVGTGTMGELFF TGTGCCAGTAGTATCGTAGGGACAGGTACCATGGGGGAGCTGTTTTTT
TRBD1 - TRBJ1-1 TRBV6-7 CASSLTGGNRLREAFF TGTGCCAGCAGTCTGACAGGGGGCAATCGATTACGGGAAGCTTTCTTT
TRBD1 many TRBJ1-5 TRBV27 CASSFRDRGQDQPQHF TGTGCCAGCAGTTTCCGGGACAGGGGGCAGGATCAGCCCCAGCATTTT
- - TRBJ1-5 TRBV19 CASSHGEGSNQPQHF TGTGCCAGTAGTCACGGGGAGGGCAGCAATCAGCCCCAGCATTTT
- - TRBJ1-1 TRBV7-8 CASSPVSAGGTEAFF TGTGCCAGCAGCCCCGTTTCTGCGGGCGGCACTGAAGCTTTCTTT
- - TRBJ1-4 TRBV5-1 CASSLAGIRNEKLFF TGCGCCAGCAGCTTGGCGGGTATCCGAAATGAAAAACTGTTTTTT
TRBD1 - TRBJ1-1 TRBV7-2 CASSFQGQGTEAFF TGTGCCAGCAGCTTTCAGGGACAGGGGACTGAAGCTTTCTTT
- - TRBJ1-4 TRBV2 CASSEQAGGKLFF TGTGCCAGCAGTGAACAGGCCGGTGGGAAACTGTTTTTT
TRBD1 once TRBJ1-2 TRBV28 CASSPGQGAFGYTF TGTGCCAGCAGTCCCGGACAGGGGGCTTTTGGCTACACCTTC
- - TRBJ2-5 TRBV7-9 CASSLGQGLETQYF TGTGCCAGCAGCTTAGGGCAGGGATTGGAGACCCAGTACTTC
- - TRBJ1-2 TRBV18 CASSPRSKIGTLYGYTF TGTGCCAGCTCACCACGGTCAAAAATCGGGACACTATATGGCTACACCTTC
TRBD1 few TRBJ1-6 TRBV6-7 CASSPVDRGNSPLHF TGTGCCAGCAGCCCTGTGGACAGGGGAAATTCACCCCTCCACTTT
TRBD2 - TRBJ2-1 TRBV6-6 CASSWRGGPNYNEQFF TGTGCCAGCAGTTGGCGGGGGGGCCCCAATTACAATGAGCAGTTCTTC
- few TRBJ2-1 TRBV19 CASSIGGGGRVPYNEQFF TGTGCCAGTAGTATAGGGGGAGGGGGGCGCGTCCCCTACAATGAGCAGTTCTTC
TRBD1 - TRBJ2-7 TRBV19 CASSPTGGSYEQYF TGTGCCAGTAGTCCGACAGGGGGCTCGTACGAGCAGTACTTC
TRBD1 - TRBJ2-3 TRBV3-1/TRBV3-2 CASSLMTGGDTQYF TGTGCCAGCAGCCTCATGACAGGGGGAGATACGCAGTATTTT
- - TRBJ2-7 TRBV7-8 CASSEGGSIPNTYEQYF TGTGCCAGCAGCGAAGGGGGTAGCATTCCCAATACCTACGAGCAGTACTTC
TRBD2 - TRBJ2-5 TRBV6-5 CASSRDDGRETQYF TGTGCCAGCAGCAGGGACGACGGGAGGGAGACCCAGTACTTC
TRBD1 - TRBJ1-5 TRBV5-1 CASSPGGTGLGQPQHF TGCGCCAGCAGCCCTGGAGGGACAGGGCTTGGGCAGCCCCAGCATTTT
- - TRBJ2-2 TRBV5-4 CASSLGGGGRTGELFF TGTGCCAGCAGCTTGGGAGGCGGGGGCCGGACCGGGGAGCTGTTTTTT
- - TRBJ1-5 TRBV12-3/TRBV12-4 CASSSGSNQPQHF TGTGCCAGTTCCTCGGGTAGCAATCAGCCCCAGCATTTT
TRBD2 - TRBJ2-1 TRBV5-1 CASSFTSGVDKNEQFF TGCGCCAGCAGCTTCACTAGCGGGGTGGATAAGAATGAGCAGTTCTTC
TRBD2 - TRBJ2-1 TRBV11-2 CASSSVTSGSANEQFF TGTGCCAGCAGCTCCGTGACTAGCGGGAGCGCCAATGAGCAGTTCTTC